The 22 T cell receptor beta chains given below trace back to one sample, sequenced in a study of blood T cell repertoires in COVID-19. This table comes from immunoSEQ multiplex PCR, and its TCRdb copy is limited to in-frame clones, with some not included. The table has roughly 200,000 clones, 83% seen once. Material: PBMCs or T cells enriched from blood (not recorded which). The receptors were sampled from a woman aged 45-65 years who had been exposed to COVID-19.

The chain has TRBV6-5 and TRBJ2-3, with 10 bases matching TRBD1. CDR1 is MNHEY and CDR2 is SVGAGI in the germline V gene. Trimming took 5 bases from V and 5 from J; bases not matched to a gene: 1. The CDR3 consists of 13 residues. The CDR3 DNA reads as TGTGCCAGCAGTCGGGACAGGGGAGATACGCAGTATTTT. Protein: CASSRDRGDTQYF.

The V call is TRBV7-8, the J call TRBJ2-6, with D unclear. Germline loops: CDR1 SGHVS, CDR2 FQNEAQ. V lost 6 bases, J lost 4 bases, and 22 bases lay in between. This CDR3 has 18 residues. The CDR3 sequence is CASSFLPPGYLGANVLTF. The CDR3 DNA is TGTGCCAGCAGTTTTCTCCCCCCAGGTTACTTAGGGGCCAACGTCCTGACTTTC.

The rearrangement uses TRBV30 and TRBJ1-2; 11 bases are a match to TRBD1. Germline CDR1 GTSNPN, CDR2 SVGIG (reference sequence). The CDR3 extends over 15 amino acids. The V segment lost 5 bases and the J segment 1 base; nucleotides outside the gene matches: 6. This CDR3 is CAWGQGARSNYGYTF. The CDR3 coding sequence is TGTGCCTGGGGACAGGGGGCGAGGAGTAACTATGGCTACACCTTC.

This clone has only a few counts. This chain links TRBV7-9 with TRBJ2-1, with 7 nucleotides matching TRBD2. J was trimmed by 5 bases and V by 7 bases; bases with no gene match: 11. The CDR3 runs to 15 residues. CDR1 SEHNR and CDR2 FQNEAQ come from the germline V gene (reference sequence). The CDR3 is CASIRGEEMDNEQFF. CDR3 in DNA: TGTGCCAGCATACGGGGGGAAGAGATGGACAATGAGCAGTTCTTC.

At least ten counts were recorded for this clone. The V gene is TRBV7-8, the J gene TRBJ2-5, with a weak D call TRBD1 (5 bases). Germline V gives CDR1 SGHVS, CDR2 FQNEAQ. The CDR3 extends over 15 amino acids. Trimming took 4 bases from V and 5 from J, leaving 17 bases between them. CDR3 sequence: CASSSILTESETQYF. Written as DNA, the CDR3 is TGTGCCAGCAGCTCGATCCTGACAGAATCCGAGACCCAGTACTTC.

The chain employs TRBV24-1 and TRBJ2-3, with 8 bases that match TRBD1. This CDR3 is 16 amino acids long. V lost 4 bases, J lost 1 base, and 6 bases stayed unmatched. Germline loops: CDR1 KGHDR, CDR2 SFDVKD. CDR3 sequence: CATSEGQARGTDTQYF. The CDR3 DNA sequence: TGTGCCACCAGTGAGGGACAGGCGAGGGGCACAGATACGCAGTATTTT.

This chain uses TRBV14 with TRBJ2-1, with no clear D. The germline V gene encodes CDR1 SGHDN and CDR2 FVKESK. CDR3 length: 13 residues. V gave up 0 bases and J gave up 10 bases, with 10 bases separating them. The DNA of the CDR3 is TGTGCCAGCAGCCAAGATAGCCTTGGGGAGCAGTTCTTC. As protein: CASSQDSLGEQFF.

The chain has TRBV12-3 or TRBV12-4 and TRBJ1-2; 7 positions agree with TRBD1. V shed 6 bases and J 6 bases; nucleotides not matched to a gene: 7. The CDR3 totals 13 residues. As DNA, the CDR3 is TGTGCCAGCAGCTTAACAGGGGATGATGGCTACACCTTC. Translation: CASSLTGDDGYTF.

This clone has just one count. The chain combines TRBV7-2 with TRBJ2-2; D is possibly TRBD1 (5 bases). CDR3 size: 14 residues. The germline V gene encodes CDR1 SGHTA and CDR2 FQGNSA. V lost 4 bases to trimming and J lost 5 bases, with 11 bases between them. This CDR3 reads CASSSQGITGELFF. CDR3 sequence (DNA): TGTGCCAGCAGCTCGCAGGGCATTACCGGGGAGCTGTTTTTT.

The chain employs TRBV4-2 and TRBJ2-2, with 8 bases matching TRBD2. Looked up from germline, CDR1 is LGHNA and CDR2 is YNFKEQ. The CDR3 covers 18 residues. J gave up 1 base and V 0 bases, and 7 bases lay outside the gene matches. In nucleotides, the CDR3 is TGTGCCAGCAGCCAAGATCTGGCTAGCGGGTTGAACACCGGGGAGCTGTTTTTT. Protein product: CASSQDLASGLNTGELFF.

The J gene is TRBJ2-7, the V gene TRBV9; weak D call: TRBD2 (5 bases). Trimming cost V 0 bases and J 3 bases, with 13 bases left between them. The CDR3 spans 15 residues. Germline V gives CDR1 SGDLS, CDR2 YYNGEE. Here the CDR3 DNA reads TGTGCCAGCAGCGTAGCTTCGGAGGTGTACTACGAGCAGTACTTC. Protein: CASSVASEVYYEQYF.

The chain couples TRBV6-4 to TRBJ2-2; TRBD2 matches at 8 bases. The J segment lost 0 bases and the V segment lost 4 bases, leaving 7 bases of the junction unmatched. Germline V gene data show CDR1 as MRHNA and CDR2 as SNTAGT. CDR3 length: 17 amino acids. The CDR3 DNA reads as TGTGCCAGCAGTGTCCGAGCGGGGGCCTCGAACACCGGGGAGCTGTTTTTT. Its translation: CASSVRAGASNTGELFF.

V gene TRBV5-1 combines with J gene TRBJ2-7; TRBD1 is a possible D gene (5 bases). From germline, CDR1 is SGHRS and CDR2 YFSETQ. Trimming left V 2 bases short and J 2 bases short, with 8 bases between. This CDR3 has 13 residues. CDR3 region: CASSLDRPYEQYF. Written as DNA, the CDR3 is TGCGCCAGCAGCTTAGACAGACCCTACGAGCAGTACTTC. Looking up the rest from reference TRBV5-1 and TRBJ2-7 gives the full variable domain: KAGVTQTPRYLIKTRGQQVTLSCSPISGHRSVSWYQQTPGQGLQFLFEYFSETQRNKGNFPGRFSGRQFSNSRSEMNVSTLELGDSALYLCASSLDRPYEQYFGPGTRLTVT.

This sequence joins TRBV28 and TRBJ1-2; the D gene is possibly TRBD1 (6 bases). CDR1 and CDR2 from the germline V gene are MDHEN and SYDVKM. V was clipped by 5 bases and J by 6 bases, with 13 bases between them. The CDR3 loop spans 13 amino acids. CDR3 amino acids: CASSGQFKDGYTF. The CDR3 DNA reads TGTGCCAGCAGTGGACAGTTCAAGGATGGCTACACCTTC.

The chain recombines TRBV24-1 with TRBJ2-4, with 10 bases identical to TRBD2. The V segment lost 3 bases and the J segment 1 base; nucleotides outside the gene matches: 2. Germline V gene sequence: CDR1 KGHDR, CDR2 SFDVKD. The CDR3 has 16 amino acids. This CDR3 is CATSDGSGGAKNIQYF. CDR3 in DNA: TGTGCCACCAGTGATGGTAGCGGGGGGGCCAAAAACATTCAGTACTTC.

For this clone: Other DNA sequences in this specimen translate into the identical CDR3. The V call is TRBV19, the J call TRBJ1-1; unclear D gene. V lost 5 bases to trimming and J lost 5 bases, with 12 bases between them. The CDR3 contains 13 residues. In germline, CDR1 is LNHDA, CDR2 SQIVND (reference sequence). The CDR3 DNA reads TGTGCCAGTAGTGTGGACCGAGGGACTGAAGCTTTCTTT. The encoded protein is CASSVDRGTEAFF.

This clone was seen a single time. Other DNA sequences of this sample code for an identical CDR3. The chain's CDR3 is CASSQTSGTGGTEAFF. The CDR3 nucleotides read TGTGCCAGCAGCCAAACCTCCGGGACAGGGGGCACTGAAGCTTTCTTT. This chain connects TRBV7-8 to TRBJ1-1; TRBD1 matches 11 bases. The CDR3 sequence is 16 residues long. Germline V gene lookup returns CDR1 SGHVS and CDR2 FQNEAQ. Trimming at V came to 5 bases and at J to 4 bases, leaving 9 bases not matched to a gene.

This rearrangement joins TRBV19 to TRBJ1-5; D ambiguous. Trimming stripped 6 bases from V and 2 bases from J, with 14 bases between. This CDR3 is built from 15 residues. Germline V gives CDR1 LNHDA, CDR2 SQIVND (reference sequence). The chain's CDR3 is CASSYDGGGNQPQHF. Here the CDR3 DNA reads TGTGCCAGTAGCTACGACGGCGGTGGCAATCAGCCCCAGCATTTT.

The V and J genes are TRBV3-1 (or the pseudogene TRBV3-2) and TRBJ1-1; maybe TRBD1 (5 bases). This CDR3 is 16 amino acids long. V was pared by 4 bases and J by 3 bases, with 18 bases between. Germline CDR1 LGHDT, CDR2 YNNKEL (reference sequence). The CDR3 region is CASSPWSNPGDTEAFF. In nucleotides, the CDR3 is TGTGCCAGCAGCCCCTGGTCTAACCCGGGGGACACTGAAGCTTTCTTT.

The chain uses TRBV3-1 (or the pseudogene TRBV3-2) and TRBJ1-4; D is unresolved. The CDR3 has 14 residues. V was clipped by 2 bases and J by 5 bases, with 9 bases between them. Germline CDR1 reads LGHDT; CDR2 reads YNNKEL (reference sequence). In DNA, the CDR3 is TGTGCCAGCAGCCAACGGAGTCGGAATGAAAAACTGTTTTTT. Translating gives CASSQRSRNEKLFF.

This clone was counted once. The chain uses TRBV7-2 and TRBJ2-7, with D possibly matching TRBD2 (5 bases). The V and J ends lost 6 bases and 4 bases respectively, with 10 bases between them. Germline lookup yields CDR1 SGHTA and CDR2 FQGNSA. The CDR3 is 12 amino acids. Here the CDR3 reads CASSWTDYEQYF. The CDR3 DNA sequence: TGTGCCAGCAGTTGGACTGATTACGAGCAGTACTTC.

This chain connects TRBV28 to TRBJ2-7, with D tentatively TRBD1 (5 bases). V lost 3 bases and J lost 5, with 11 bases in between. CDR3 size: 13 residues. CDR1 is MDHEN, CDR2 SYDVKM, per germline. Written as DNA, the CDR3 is TGTGCCAGCAGTTTGGCCAGGGTAAACGAGCAGTACTTC. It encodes CASSLARVNEQYF.